These 29 T cell receptor beta chains were sequenced from one sample in a study of cytomegalovirus exposure and HLA in healthy donors (TCRdb year 2017). Libraries were made using the immunoSEQ multiplex PCR assay. The table was pulled from immuneACCESS by TCRdb, which kept in-frame rearrangements only. Such tables lose some clones; where checked, under half of the loss comes from unresolved V genes, and the rest has no known cause. In all, the sample holds over 110,000 clones, and about 86% of those were seen once. Under 3% of the sample lies in the top ten. Sample: PBMCs. These receptor sequences come from a man aged 18 to 35 in good health and CMV-seronegative.

The V call is TRBV11-3, the J call TRBJ2-2; 12 nucleotides align to TRBD1. Germline assignment: CDR1 SGHNT and CDR2 YENEEA. Unmatched junction bases numbered 4, after V lost 4 bases and J lost 4 bases. This CDR3 has 16 amino acids. This chain's CDR3 is CASSYGDRGLTGELFF. The CDR3 DNA follows: TGTGCCAGCAGCTATGGGGACAGGGGGCTCACCGGGGAGCTGTTTTTT.

This clone was seen at least ten times. The J gene is TRBJ2-7, the V gene TRBV30; 8 nucleotides match TRBD2. J was trimmed by 6 bases and V by 2 bases; bases with no gene match: 6. CDR1 and CDR2 from the germline V gene are GTSNPN and SVGIG (reference sequence). The CDR3 is 13 amino acids. The CDR3, as DNA: TGTGCCTGGAGTCGGACTAGCTTTTCCGAGCAGTACTTC. The encoded protein is CAWSRTSFSEQYF.

V usage is TRBV27 and J usage is TRBJ1-3; possibly TRBD1 for D (6 bases). The germline V gene encodes CDR1 MNHEY and CDR2 SMNVEV (reference sequence). V was cut by 9 bases and J by 0 bases, with 15 bases left in between. This CDR3 contains 15 residues. The CDR3 DNA is TGTGCCAGTTCGGCACAGGGTTTCTCTGGAAACACCATATATTTT. Translating it yields CASSAQGFSGNTIYF.

The V gene is TRBV6-5, the J gene TRBJ1-1, with D possibly being TRBD1 (6 bases). V shed 0 bases and J shed 1 base, with 12 bases lying between them. The germline gives CDR1 MNHEY, CDR2 SVGAGI. The CDR3 runs to 16 residues. The chain's CDR3 is CASSYSISGENTEAFF. In nucleotides, the CDR3 is TGTGCCAGCAGTTACTCGATATCAGGGGAGAACACTGAAGCTTTCTTT.

This clone was observed a single time. This may arise from a read error, as a much more abundant clone is one base away. The chain links TRBV4-3 to TRBJ2-6; D might be TRBD2 (6 bases). The CDR3 covers 16 residues. Per germline, CDR1 LGHNA and CDR2 YSLEER. The CDR3 coding sequence is TGCGCCAGCAGCCAAGATAGCGGATCTGGGGCCAACGTCCTGATTTTC. Translation: CASSQDSGSGANVLIF.

The J gene is TRBJ2-1, the V gene TRBV9; maybe TRBD2 (7 bases). The CDR3 length is 17 residues. The germline V gene has CDR1 SGDLS and CDR2 YYNGEE. The ends were cut back, 0 bases at V and 5 bases at J, with 18 bases in the middle. The CDR3 spells CASSVVGGGRAHNEQFF. Here the CDR3 DNA reads TGTGCCAGCAGCGTAGTGGGCGGGGGCCGGGCCCACAATGAGCAGTTCTTC. The entire variable domain, with the rest obtained from reference TRBV9 and TRBJ2-1, is as follows: DSGVTQTPKHLITATGQRVTLRCSPRSGDLSVYWYQQSLDQGLQFLIQYYNGEERAKGNILERFSAQQFPDLHSELNLSSLELGDSALYFCASSVVGGGRAHNEQFFGPGTRLTVL.

The V gene is TRBV6-4, the J gene TRBJ1-4, with TRBD1 identical over 8 bases. V was pared by 3 bases and J by 5 bases, with 8 bases of the junction left unmatched. Germline values: CDR1 MRHNA, CDR2 SNTAGT. CDR3 length equals 16 residues. In nucleotides, the CDR3 is TGTGCCAGCAGTGAAAACCCGGGACAGGCAAATGAAAAACTGTTTTTT. It is translated as CASSENPGQANEKLFF.

The J gene is TRBJ2-6, the V gene TRBV19; the match to TRBD1 covers 11 bases. The CDR3 loop spans 17 amino acids. Germline CDR1 is LNHDA and CDR2 is SQIVND (reference sequence). Germline trimming cut 6 bases from V and 2 bases from J; bases unmatched to any gene: 6. CDR3 bases: TGTGCCAGTAGCCCTGGACAGGGGGCGCCTGGGGCCAACGTCCTGACTTTC. Translation gives CASSPGQGAPGANVLTF.

This chain links TRBV5-1 with TRBJ2-1, with 11 bases identical to TRBD2. The CDR3 contains 17 residues. The V gene end was trimmed by 0 bases and the J gene end by 6 bases; junction bases not matched to a gene: 8. The V gene's germline CDR1 is SGHRS and CDR2 YFSETQ. DNA of the CDR3: TGCGCCAGCAGCTTGGATCCGAATAGCGGGGGGGCCAATGAGCAGTTCTTC. Protein sequence: CASSLDPNSGGANEQFF.

The chain recombines TRBV5-5 with TRBJ2-1; 8 nucleotides agree with TRBD2. The V gene's germline CDR1 is SGHKS and CDR2 YYEKEE (reference sequence). The CDR3 sequence is 15 residues long. V was pared by 0 bases and J by 4 bases, with 3 bases of the junction left unmatched. CDR3 region: CASSLVSGDYNEQFF. The DNA of the CDR3 is TGTGCCAGCAGCTTGGTTAGCGGGGATTACAATGAGCAGTTCTTC.

J is TRBJ1-1 and V is TRBV30; possibly TRBD1 for D (5 bases). The ends were cut back, 2 bases at V and 4 bases at J, with 20 bases in the middle. The CDR3 has 16 residues. Per the germline V gene, CDR1 is GTSNPN and CDR2 is SVGIG (reference sequence). DNA of the CDR3: TGTGCCTGGAGTACGCAGTTTATGGGGCTAAGCACTGAAGCTTTCTTT. Protein sequence: CAWSTQFMGLSTEAFF.

The rearrangement links TRBV18 to TRBJ1-2; D unclear. Trimming took 8 bases from V and 5 from J, leaving 18 bases between them. Germline-derived CDR1 and CDR2 are KGHSH and LQKENI. This CDR3 is built from 14 residues. The CDR3 DNA follows: TGTGCCAGCGCGGCGGGGTATTCCACTTATGGCTACACCTTC. Protein sequence: CASAAGYSTYGYTF.

The chain employs TRBV6-6 and TRBJ2-7, with unresolved D. There are 12 residues in the CDR3. Between the trimmed V and J ends, which lost 7 bases and 0 bases, there was a span of 7 bases. Per germline, CDR1 MNHNY and CDR2 SVGAGI (reference sequence). The CDR3 coding sequence is TGTGCCAGCACCGACTCCTCCTACGAGCAGTACTTC. It translates to CASTDSSYEQYF.

CDR3 residues: CASLKGTGSFYEQYF. As DNA, the CDR3 is TGTGCCAGCCTTAAGGGGACAGGGAGTTTCTACGAGCAGTACTTC. The J gene is TRBJ2-7, the V gene TRBV6-1; 9 bases agree with TRBD1. The CDR3 is 15 residues long. The germline V gene has CDR1 MNHNS and CDR2 SASEGT. Germline trimming cut 8 bases from V and 3 bases from J; bases unmatched to any gene: 11.

This clone was seen once. V is TRBV19 and J is TRBJ1-5; D is uncertain. V shed 5 bases and J shed 0 bases, with 11 bases lying between them. Germline V lookup: CDR1 LNHDA, CDR2 SQIVND (reference sequence). The CDR3 runs 15 residues. CDR3 loop: CASSSEGYSNQPQHF. The CDR3 DNA follows: TGTGCCAGTAGTTCAGAGGGTTATAGCAATCAGCCCCAGCATTTT.

The rearrangement uses TRBV6-5 and TRBJ2-1, with 8 nucleotides matching TRBD1. The CDR3 length is 14 residues. CDR1 and CDR2 (germline): MNHEY, SVGAGI. Germline trimming cut 2 bases from V and 8 bases from J; bases unmatched to any gene: 5. The CDR3: CASSYQDRVDEQFF. The CDR3 coding sequence is TGTGCCAGCAGTTACCAGGACAGGGTCGATGAGCAGTTCTTC.

V is TRBV4-3 and J is TRBJ1-4; tentative D call: TRBD1 (5 bases). The CDR3 is made up of 15 amino acids. Germline CDR1 reads LGHNA; CDR2 reads YSLEER. Deletions cut 0 bases from V and 11 bases from J, with 16 bases between. The CDR3 DNA follows: TGCGCCAGCAGCCAAGATCAAGGCAGGGTTGAGAAACTGTTTTTT. Its translation: CASSQDQGRVEKLFF.

The chain carries TRBV5-6 and TRBJ2-2; D is uncertain. Trimming took 7 bases from V and 3 from J, leaving 16 bases between them. CDR3 length: 15 amino acids. From germline, CDR1 is SGHDT and CDR2 YYEEEE. The CDR3, as DNA: TGTGCCAGCCGGAACACCCCCCGGGACACCGGGGAGCTGTTTTTT. Its translation: CASRNTPRDTGELFF.

V is TRBV27 and J is TRBJ2-2; tentatively, D is TRBD2 (5 bases). V was pared by 4 bases and J by 6 bases, with 21 bases between. The CDR3 spans 17 residues. CDR1 MNHEY and CDR2 SMNVEV come from the germline V gene (reference sequence). The CDR3 sequence: CASSSPPADGVSGELFF. CDR3 nucleotides: TGTGCCAGCAGTTCCCCTCCGGCCGACGGGGTGTCCGGGGAGCTGTTTTTT.

The chain is built from TRBV18 and TRBJ2-3, with D perhaps TRBD1 (5 bases). The CDR3 consists of 14 residues. Per the germline V gene, CDR1 is KGHSH and CDR2 is LQKENI. The V gene lost 5 bases and the J gene lost 2 bases, with 11 bases spanning the gap. CDR3 DNA: TGTGCCAGCTCAAATACAGGAAACACAGATACGCAGTATTTT. Translating gives CASSNTGNTDTQYF.

J is TRBJ2-7 and V is TRBV27, with 10 bases fitting TRBD2. The CDR3 is made up of 14 amino acids. The germline CDR1 and CDR2 sequences are MNHEY and SMNVEV (reference sequence). Trimming cost V 4 bases and J 4 bases; bases outside gene matches: 4. DNA of the CDR3: TGTGCCAGCAGTTCTAGCGGGGGTGGATACGAGCAGTACTTC. Translated, it gives CASSSSGGGYEQYF.

The chain carries TRBV6-4 and TRBJ2-3, with a tentative D call TRBD1 (5 bases). The ends were cut back, 2 bases at V and 3 bases at J, with 12 bases in the middle. This CDR3 is built from 15 residues. CDR1 is MRHNA, CDR2 SNTAGT, per germline. The CDR3: CASSDGASETDTQYF. DNA of the CDR3: TGTGCCAGCAGTGACGGGGCTAGTGAGACAGATACGCAGTATTTT.

The chain joins TRBV2 to TRBJ1-5, with D maybe TRBD1 (5 bases). The CDR3 covers 13 residues. The germline CDR1 and CDR2 sequences are SNHLY and FYNNEI. Trimming took off 4 bases at V and 6 bases at J, with 10 bases between the two ends. CDR3: CASSVSGFQPQHF. In DNA form, the CDR3 reads TGTGCCAGCAGTGTATCAGGGTTTCAGCCCCAGCATTTT.

The genes are TRBV5-5 and TRBJ1-1; D ambiguous. This CDR3 region has 14 residues. V lost 2 bases and J lost 6, with 14 bases in between. CDR1 and CDR2 from the germline V gene are SGHKS and YYEKEE (reference sequence). In nucleotides, the CDR3 is TGTGCCAGCAGCTTAGAGGAGGCTCGCCCTGAAGCTTTCTTT. This codes for CASSLEEARPEAFF.

V is TRBV2 and J is TRBJ2-7; D is unresolved. This CDR3 has 12 residues. CDR1 SNHLY and CDR2 FYNNEI come from the germline V gene. V was trimmed by 6 bases and J by 3 bases, leaving 9 bases between them. The CDR3 sequence is CASRRVDYEQYF. In nucleotides, the CDR3 is TGTGCCAGCAGACGGGTGGACTACGAGCAGTACTTC.

This chain links TRBV11-2 with TRBJ2-1; 8 bases align to TRBD2. Germline V gives CDR1 SGHAT, CDR2 FQNNGV. V lost 5 bases to trimming and J lost 2 bases; unmatched junction nucleotides: 14. The CDR3 is 18 residues long. CDR3 bases: TGTGCCAGCAGCCAGGGCGTCCGCAAACTAGCGGCCTACAATGAGCAGTTCTTC. It codes for CASSQGVRKLAAYNEQFF.

The chain is built from TRBV11-3 and TRBJ2-7, with 13 bases lining up with TRBD2. The V segment lost 4 bases and the J segment 5 bases; nucleotides outside the gene matches: 5. This CDR3 contains 15 residues. The germline V gene encodes CDR1 SGHNT and CDR2 YENEEA. The CDR3 sequence is CASSYGLAGVDEQYF. In DNA form, the CDR3 reads TGTGCCAGCAGCTATGGACTAGCGGGAGTTGACGAGCAGTACTTC.

V usage is TRBV7-9 and J usage is TRBJ1-2, with D maybe TRBD1 (5 bases). CDR3 length: 17 residues. CDR1 and CDR2 from the germline V gene are SEHNR and FQNEAQ (reference sequence). V lost 5 bases and J 5 bases, leaving 24 bases between the germline ends. In nucleotides, the CDR3 is TGTGCCAGCAGCGCCATACCCCTGGGGGACGGGAGTTATGGCTACACCTTC. This codes for CASSAIPLGDGSYGYTF.

The chain carries TRBV10-3 and TRBJ2-7; D not certain. CDR1 and CDR2 from the germline V gene are ENHRY and SYGVKD. CDR3 length: 14 residues. The ends were cut back, 5 bases at V and 2 bases at J, with 13 bases in the middle. Here the CDR3 reads CAISPLQLAYEQYF. The DNA of the CDR3 is TGTGCCATCAGTCCCCTTCAGTTGGCCTACGAGCAGTACTTC.